Listed here are 9 T cell receptor beta chains from one sample, sequenced in a study of T-cell reconstitution after alpha-beta-depleted transplantation in children. Preparation of the TCRbeta library was carried out with unique molecular identifiers. In TCRdb, the PCR reads were re-called with MiXCR into one record per CDR3 protein. The table includes 780,000 or so distinct CDR3 sequences, under 20% detected once. The source was PBMCs, mostly from graft donor cells, collected 360 days after TCRalphabeta/CD19-depleted stem cell transplant. These receptors all come from a male patient between 5 and 17 years old who had a stem cell transplant for acute lymphoblastic leukemia, so the T cells may come from the graft donor.

This clonotype was seen a handful of times. The J gene is TRBJ2-7, the V gene TRBV5-1; the D gene could be TRBD1 or TRBD2 (6 bases each). Trimming left V 4 bases short and J 7 bases short, with 21 bases between. The germline CDR1 and CDR2 sequences are SGHRS and YFSETQ. CDR3 size: 15 residues. The CDR3 here is CASSPQYREVGEQYF. The CDR3 nucleotides read TGCGCCAGCAGCCCGCAATACAGGGAGGTGGGTGAGCAGTACTTC.

Only a few counts were recorded for this clonotype. J is TRBJ2-7 and V is TRBV5-6; a possible D gene is TRBD2 (5 bases). Germline CDR1 is SGHDT and CDR2 is YYEEEE. The V end was cut by 4 bases, the J end by 3 bases, with 14 bases between. This CDR3 comprises 14 residues. This CDR3 is CASSTGISFYEQYF. CDR3 nucleotides: TGTGCCAGCAGCACCGGGATCTCGTTCTACGAGCAGTACTTC. Looking up the rest from reference TRBV5-6 and TRBJ2-7 gives the full variable domain: DAGVTQSPTHLIKTRGQQVTLRCSPKSGHDTVSWYQQALGQGPQFIFQYYEEEERQRGNFPDRFSGHQFPNYSSELNVNALLLGDSALYLCASSTGISFYEQYFGPGTRLTVT.

The V gene is TRBV27, the J gene TRBJ2-3, with D hard to call. The CDR3 spans 12 residues. V was shortened by 6 bases and J by 4 bases, with 8 bases between the two germline ends. The germline V gene has CDR1 MNHEY and CDR2 SMNVEV (reference sequence). In DNA form, the CDR3 reads TGTGCCAGCAGAACAATGGCAGATACGCAGTATTTT. Its translation: CASRTMADTQYF.

The chain combines TRBV11-2 with TRBJ2-2; the match to TRBD2 covers 7 bases. The CDR3 length is 13 residues. The germline gives CDR1 SGHAT, CDR2 FQNNGV. Trimming took 4 bases from V and 6 from J; bases not matched to a gene: 2. The CDR3 sequence: CASSWDYPGELFF. The CDR3 DNA sequence: TGTGCCAGCAGCTGGGACTATCCCGGGGAGCTGTTTTTT.

The chain carries TRBV11-2 and TRBJ2-5, with D perhaps matching TRBD1 (6 bases). The CDR3 is 14 residues long. V was shortened by 7 bases and J by 3 bases, with 15 bases between the two germline ends. The germline gives CDR1 SGHAT, CDR2 FQNNGV. In DNA, the CDR3 is TGTGCCAGCAAACGGGCAGGGGTTAAAGAGACCCAGTACTTC. Its translation is CASKRAGVKETQYF.

This clonotype was observed a handful of times. The genes are TRBV7-9 and TRBJ2-1, with 9 bases matching TRBD2. The CDR3 contains 16 residues. With 0 bases clipped from V and 4 bases from J, the junction kept 4 bases outside the gene matches. Germline V gene lookup returns CDR1 SEHNR and CDR2 FQNEAQ (reference sequence). The CDR3 reads CASSLARLAAYNEQFF. The CDR3 coding sequence is TGTGCCAGCAGCTTAGCCCGACTAGCGGCTTACAATGAGCAGTTCTTC.

As to this clonotype: A much larger clone differs by one base, so this may be a read error. This rearrangement joins TRBV6-1 to TRBJ1-4; no reliable D call. Germline-derived CDR1 and CDR2 are MNHNS and SASEGT. The CDR3 totals 15 residues. Deletions cut 7 bases from V and 5 bases from J, with 17 bases between. CDR3 region: CASTRTGRMNEKLFF. The DNA for the CDR3 is TGTGCCAGCACCAGAACCGGGAGGATGAATGAAAAACTGTTTTTT.

The J gene is TRBJ2-1, the V gene TRBV18, with 10 bases matching TRBD1. Germline CDR1 is KGHSH and CDR2 is LQKENI. V lost 1 base and J lost 7; bases outside the gene matches: 4. This CDR3 is built from 15 residues. CDR3 in amino acids: CASSPRQGANNEQFF. For the CDR3, the DNA is TGTGCCAGCTCACCACGACAGGGGGCGAATAATGAGCAGTTCTTC.

This clonotype was counted only a few times. The gene calls are TRBV11-1 and TRBJ1-2, with D maybe TRBD1 (5 bases). Germline CDR1 and CDR2: SGHAT and FQDESV (reference sequence). CDR3 length equals 14 residues. V lost 7 bases and J lost 1, with 13 bases in between. DNA of the CDR3: TGTGCCAGCACCCAAGGGGCCTTTAACTATGGCTACACCTTC. It translates to CASTQGAFNYGYTF. Based on the CDR3 plus reference TRBV11-1 and TRBJ1-2, the full variable domain is EAEVAQSPRYKITEKSQAVAFWCDPISGHATLYWYRQILGQGPELLVQFQDESVVDDSQLPKDRFSAERLKGVDSTLKIQPAELGDSAMYLCASTQGAFNYGYTFGSGTRLTVV.